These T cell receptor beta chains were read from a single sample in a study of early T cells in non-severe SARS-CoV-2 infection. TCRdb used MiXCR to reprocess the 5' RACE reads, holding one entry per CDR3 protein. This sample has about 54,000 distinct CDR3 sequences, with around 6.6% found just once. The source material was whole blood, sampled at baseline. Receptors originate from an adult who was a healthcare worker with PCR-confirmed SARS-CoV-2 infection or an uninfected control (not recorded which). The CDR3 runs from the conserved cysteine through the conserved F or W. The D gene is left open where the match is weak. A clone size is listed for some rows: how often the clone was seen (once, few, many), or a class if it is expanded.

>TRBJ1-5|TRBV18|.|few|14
CASSFSRSNQPQHF
TGTGCCAGCTCATTCAGTCGTAGCAATCAGCCCCAGCATTTT
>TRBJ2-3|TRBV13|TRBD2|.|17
CASSLEGAGDPTDTQYF
TGTGCCAGCAGCTTAGAAGGAGCGGGGGACCCCACAGATACGCAGTATTTT
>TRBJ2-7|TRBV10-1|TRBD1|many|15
CASSGERTGADEQYF
TGCGCCAGCAGTGGGGAGAGGACAGGGGCTGACGAGCAGTACTTC
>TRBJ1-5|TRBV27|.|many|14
CASSLQAEDQPQHF
TGTGCCAGCAGTTTACAAGCGGAGGATCAGCCCCAGCATTTT
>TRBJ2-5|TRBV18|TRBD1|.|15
CASSPGTGALETQYF
TGTGCCAGCTCACCTGGGACAGGCGCCTTAGAGACCCAGTACTTC
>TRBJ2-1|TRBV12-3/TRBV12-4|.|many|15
CASSSTVENYNEQFF
TGTGCCAGCAGTTCTACAGTGGAGAACTACAATGAGCAGTTCTTC
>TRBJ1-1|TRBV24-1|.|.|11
CATSGQSEAFF
TGTGCCACCAGTGGACAGTCTGAAGCTTTCTTT
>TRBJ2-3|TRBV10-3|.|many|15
CAISGASRSTDTQYF
TGTGCCATCAGTGGGGCTAGCCGCAGCACAGATACGCAGTATTTT
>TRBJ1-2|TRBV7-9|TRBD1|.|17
CASSPTGQGAVRGGYTF
TGTGCCAGCAGCCCCACGGGACAGGGGGCAGTAAGGGGCGGCTACACCTTC
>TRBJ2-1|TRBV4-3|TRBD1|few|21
CASSQATWDRPTRSSYNEQFF
TGCGCCAGCAGCCAAGCCACCTGGGACAGGCCTACCCGAAGCTCCTACAATGAGCAGTTCTTC
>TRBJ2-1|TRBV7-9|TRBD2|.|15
CASSFQTSGGNEQFF
TGTGCCAGCAGCTTCCAGACTAGCGGGGGTAATGAGCAGTTCTTC
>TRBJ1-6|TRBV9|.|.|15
CASSAKGTDNSPLHF
TGTGCCAGCAGCGCGAAAGGGACGGATAATTCACCCCTCCACTTT
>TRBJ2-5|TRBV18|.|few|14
CASSPPVSSVAQYF
TGTGCCAGCTCACCACCGGTGTCATCTGTGGCCCAGTACTTC
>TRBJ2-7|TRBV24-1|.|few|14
CATSDPDRSDEQYF
TGTGCCACCAGTGATCCGGATCGATCAGACGAGCAGTACTTC
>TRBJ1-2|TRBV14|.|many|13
CASSPRTGDGYTF
TGTGCCAGCAGCCCCCGGACGGGGGATGGCTACACCTTC
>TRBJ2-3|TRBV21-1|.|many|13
CARRRGGKDTQYF
TGTGCCCGGAGGCGGGGGGGAAAAGATACGCAGTATTTT
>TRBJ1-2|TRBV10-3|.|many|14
CAISETGSNYGYTF
TGTGCCATCAGTGAGACAGGGTCTAACTATGGCTACACCTTC
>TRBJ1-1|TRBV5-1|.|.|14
CASSLKSAETEAFF
TGCGCCAGCAGCTTGAAGAGCGCCGAGACTGAAGCTTTCTTT
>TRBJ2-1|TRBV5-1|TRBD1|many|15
CASSWQGASYNEQFF
TGCGCCAGCAGCTGGCAGGGGGCCTCCTACAATGAGCAGTTCTTC
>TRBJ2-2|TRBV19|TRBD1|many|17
CASSGPGQASNTGELFF
TGTGCCAGTAGTGGGCCGGGACAGGCGTCGAACACCGGGGAGCTGTTTTTT
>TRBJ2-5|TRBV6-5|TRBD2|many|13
CASRNSGEETQYF
TGTGCCAGCCGGAATAGCGGGGAGGAGACCCAGTACTTC
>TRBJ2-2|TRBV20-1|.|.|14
CSARPLQSTGELFF
TGCAGTGCTAGACCACTCCAGAGCACCGGGGAGCTGTTTTTT
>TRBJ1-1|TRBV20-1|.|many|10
CSARVIGAFF
TGCAGTGCTAGAGTAATCGGAGCTTTCTTT
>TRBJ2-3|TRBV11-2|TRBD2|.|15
CASSYGLAGLDTQYF
TGTGCCAGCAGCTACGGACTAGCGGGGTTAGATACGCAGTATTTT
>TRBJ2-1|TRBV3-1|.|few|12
CASSRWTYEQFF
TGTGCCAGCAGCCGTTGGACATATGAGCAGTTCTTC
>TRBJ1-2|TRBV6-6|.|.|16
CASGPQVGGANYGYTF
TGTGCCAGCGGCCCCCAAGTGGGGGGGGCAAACTATGGCTACACCTTC
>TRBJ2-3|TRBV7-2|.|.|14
CASSSTYYTDTQYF
TGTGCCAGCAGCTCGACTTATTACACAGATACGCAGTATTTT
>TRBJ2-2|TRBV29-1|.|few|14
CSVERTRNTGELFF
TGCAGCGTTGAAAGAACACGGAACACCGGGGAGCTGTTTTTT
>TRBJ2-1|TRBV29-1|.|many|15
CSVGATGKGGNEQFF
TGCAGCGTTGGGGCTACAGGGAAGGGTGGTAATGAGCAGTTCTTC
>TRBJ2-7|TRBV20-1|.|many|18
CSARLRLPWEGGSYEQYF
TGCAGTGCTAGACTGAGACTGCCTTGGGAGGGGGGGTCCTACGAGCAGTACTTC
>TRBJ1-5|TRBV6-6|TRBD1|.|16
CASSGRGRMANQPQHF
TGTGCCAGCAGTGGCAGGGGGCGTATGGCCAATCAGCCCCAGCATTTT
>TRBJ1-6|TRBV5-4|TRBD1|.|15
CASRLRGQTNSPLHF
TGTGCCAGCAGGTTAAGGGGACAGACTAATTCACCCCTCCACTTT
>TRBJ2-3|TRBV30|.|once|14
CDTGGGGGADTQYF
TGTGATACAGGAGGGGGAGGGGGCGCAGATACGCAGTATTTT
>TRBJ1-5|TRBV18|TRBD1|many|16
CASSATGVRSNQPQHF
TGTGCCAGCTCTGCGACAGGGGTTCGAAGCAATCAGCCCCAGCATTTT
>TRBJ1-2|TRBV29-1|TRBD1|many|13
CSVATGADYGYTF
TGCAGCGTTGCGACAGGGGCGGACTATGGCTACACCTTC
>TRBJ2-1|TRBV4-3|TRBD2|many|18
CASSQVLGTRFPPNEQFF
TGCGCCAGCAGCCAAGTTCTCGGGACTAGGTTCCCCCCAAATGAGCAGTTCTTC
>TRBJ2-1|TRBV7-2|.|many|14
CASSPPQWAYEQFF
TGTGCCAGCAGCCCCCCCCAGTGGGCCTATGAGCAGTTCTTC
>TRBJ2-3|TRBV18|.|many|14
CASSPSRVGDTQYF
TGTGCCAGCTCACCATCCAGGGTAGGGGATACGCAGTATTTT
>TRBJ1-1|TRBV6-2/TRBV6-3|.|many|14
CASRSTTSSTEAFF
TGTGCCAGCCGAAGTACCACTTCTTCCACTGAAGCTTTCTTT
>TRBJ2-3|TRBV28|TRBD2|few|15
CASSPRGLASDTQYF
TGTGCCAGCTCCCCAAGGGGACTAGCCTCAGATACGCAGTATTTT
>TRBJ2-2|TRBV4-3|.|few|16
CASSQEGRGDNGELFF
TGCGCCAGCAGCCAAGAAGGTAGAGGTGATAACGGGGAGCTGTTTTTT